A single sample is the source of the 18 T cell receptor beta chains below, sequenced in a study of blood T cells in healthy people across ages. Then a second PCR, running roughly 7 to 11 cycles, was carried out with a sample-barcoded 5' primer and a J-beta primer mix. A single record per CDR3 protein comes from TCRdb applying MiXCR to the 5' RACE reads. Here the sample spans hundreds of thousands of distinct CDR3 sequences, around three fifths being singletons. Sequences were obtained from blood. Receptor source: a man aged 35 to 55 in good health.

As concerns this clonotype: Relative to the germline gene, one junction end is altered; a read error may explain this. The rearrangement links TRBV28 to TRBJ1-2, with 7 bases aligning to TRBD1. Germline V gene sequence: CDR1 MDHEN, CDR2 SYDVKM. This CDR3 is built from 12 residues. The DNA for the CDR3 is TGTACCAGCAAACGACAGGGCTATGGCTACACCTTC. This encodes CTSKRQGYGYTF.

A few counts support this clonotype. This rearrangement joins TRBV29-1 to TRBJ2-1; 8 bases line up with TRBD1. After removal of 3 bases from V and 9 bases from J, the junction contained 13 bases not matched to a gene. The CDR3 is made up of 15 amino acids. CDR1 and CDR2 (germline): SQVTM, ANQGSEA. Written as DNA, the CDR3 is TGCAGCGTTGAGATGTCGGGACAGGTCTCCCGTGAGCAGTTCTTC. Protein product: CSVEMSGQVSREQFF.

The CDR3 DNA is TGCAGTGCTATGACAGATACGCAGTATTTT. Amino acids: CSAMTDTQYF. The V and J genes are TRBV20-1 and TRBJ2-3; D not certain. V was trimmed by 4 bases and J by 3 bases, leaving 2 bases between them. The CDR3 has 10 residues. CDR1 is DFQATT and CDR2 is SNEGSKA in the germline V gene (reference sequence).

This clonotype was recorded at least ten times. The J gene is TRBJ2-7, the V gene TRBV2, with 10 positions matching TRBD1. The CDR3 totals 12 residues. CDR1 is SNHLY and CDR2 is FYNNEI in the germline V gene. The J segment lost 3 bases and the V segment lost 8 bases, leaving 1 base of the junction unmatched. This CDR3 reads CASGTGVYEQYF. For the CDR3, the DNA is TGTGCCAGCGGGACAGGGGTCTACGAGCAGTACTTC.

The CDR3 loop reads CASSPTGDRAQETQYF. The CDR3 DNA sequence: TGTGCCAGCAGTCCAACTGGGGACAGGGCCCAAGAGACCCAGTACTTC. The chain links TRBV6-5 to TRBJ2-4; 9 positions agree with TRBD1. The J call could be wrong; TRBJ2-5 is a better fit for the DNA end. CDR3 length: 16 residues. Germline V gives CDR1 MNHEY, CDR2 SVGAGI.

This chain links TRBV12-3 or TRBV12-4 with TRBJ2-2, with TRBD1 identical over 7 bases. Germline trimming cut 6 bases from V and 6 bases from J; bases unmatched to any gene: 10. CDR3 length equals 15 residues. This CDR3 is CASRRQGGIAGELFF. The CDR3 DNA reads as TGTGCCAGCAGGCGACAAGGGGGCATTGCCGGGGAGCTGTTTTTT.

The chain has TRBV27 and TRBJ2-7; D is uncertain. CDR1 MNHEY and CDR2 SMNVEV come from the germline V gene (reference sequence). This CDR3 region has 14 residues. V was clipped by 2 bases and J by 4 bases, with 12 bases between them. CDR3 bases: TGTGCCAGCAGTTTACAGGAGATTGCTTACGAGCAGTACTTC. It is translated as CASSLQEIAYEQYF.

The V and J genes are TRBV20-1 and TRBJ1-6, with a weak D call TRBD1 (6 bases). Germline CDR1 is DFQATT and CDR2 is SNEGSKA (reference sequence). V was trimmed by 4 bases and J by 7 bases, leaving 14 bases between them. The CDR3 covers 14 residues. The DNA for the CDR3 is TGCAGTGCTACAGCGGGGGGCAGGAATTCACCCCTCCACTTT. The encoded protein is CSATAGGRNSPLHF.

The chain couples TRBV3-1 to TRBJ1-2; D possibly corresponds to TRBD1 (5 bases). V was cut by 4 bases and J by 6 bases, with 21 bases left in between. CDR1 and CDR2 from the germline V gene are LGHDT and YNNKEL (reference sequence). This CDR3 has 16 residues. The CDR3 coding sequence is TGTGCCAGCAGCCCGGGGGAGACAGCTAACACCAATGGCTACACCTTC. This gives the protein CASSPGETANTNGYTF.

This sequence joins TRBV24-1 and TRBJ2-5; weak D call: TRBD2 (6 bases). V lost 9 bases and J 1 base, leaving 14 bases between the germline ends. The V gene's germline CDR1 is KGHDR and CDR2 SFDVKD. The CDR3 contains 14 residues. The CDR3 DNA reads TGTGCCACCGCTGGGGCCGGGGGCCAAGAGACCCAGTACTTC. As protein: CATAGAGGQETQYF.

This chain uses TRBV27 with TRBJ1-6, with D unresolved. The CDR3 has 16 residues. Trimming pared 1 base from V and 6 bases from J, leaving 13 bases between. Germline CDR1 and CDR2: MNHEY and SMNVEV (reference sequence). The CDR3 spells CASSLLVGISNSPLHF. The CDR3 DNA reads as TGTGCCAGCAGTTTATTGGTAGGAATTAGTAATTCACCCCTCCACTTT.

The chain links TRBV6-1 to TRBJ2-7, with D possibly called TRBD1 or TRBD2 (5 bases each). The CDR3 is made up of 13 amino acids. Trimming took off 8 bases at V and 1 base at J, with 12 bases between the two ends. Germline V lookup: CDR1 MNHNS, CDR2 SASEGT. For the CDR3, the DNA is TGTGCCAGCGGCCGGGACCTTTCCTACGAGCAGTACTTC. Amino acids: CASGRDLSYEQYF.

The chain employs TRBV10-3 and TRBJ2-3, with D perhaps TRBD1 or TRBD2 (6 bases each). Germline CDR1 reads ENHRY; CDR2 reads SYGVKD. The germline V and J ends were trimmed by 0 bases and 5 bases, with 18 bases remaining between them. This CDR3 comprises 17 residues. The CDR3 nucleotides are TGTGCCATCAGTGAGTCGGCGGGGCAGGGGACGGAAGATACGCAGTATTTT. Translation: CAISESAGQGTEDTQYF.

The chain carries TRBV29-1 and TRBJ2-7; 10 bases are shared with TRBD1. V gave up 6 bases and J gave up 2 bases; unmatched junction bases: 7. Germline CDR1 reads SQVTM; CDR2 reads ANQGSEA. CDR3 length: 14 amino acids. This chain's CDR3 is CSVPGTGVPYEQYF. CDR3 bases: TGCAGCGTCCCCGGGACAGGGGTCCCCTACGAGCAGTACTTC.

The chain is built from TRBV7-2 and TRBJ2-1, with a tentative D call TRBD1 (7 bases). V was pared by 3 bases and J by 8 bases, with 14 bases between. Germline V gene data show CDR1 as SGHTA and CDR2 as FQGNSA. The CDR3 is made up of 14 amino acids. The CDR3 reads CASSFDREVDEQFF. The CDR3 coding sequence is TGTGCCAGCAGCTTCGACAGGGAGGTCGATGAGCAGTTCTTC.

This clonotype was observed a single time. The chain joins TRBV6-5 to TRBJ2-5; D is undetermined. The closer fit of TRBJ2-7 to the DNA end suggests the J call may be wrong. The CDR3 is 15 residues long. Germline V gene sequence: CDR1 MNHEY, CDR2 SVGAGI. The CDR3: CASSYSNNILYEQYF. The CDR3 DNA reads TGTGCCAGCAGTTACTCGAATAACATACTCTACGAGCAGTACTTC.

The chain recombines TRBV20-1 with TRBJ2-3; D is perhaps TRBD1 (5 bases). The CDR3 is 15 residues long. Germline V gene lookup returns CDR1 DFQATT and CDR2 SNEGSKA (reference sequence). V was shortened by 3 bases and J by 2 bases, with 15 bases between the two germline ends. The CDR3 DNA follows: TGCAGTGCTAGTCAGGGCACACGCTTCACAGATACGCAGTATTTT. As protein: CSASQGTRFTDTQYF.

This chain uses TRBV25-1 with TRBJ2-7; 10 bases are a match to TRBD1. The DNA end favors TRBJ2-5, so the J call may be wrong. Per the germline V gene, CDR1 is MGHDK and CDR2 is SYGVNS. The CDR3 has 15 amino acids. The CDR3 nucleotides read TGTGCCAGCAGTGACGCCGGGACAGGGGAGGAGACCCAGTACTTC. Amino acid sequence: CASSDAGTGEETQYF.